This T cell receptor (beta chain) appears in the sequencing data of a study of T-cell memory formation after mild COVID-19 (dated by TCRdb to the early 2020s). Study-level background: TCR sequence clusters from the two donors were largely donor specific. T-cell clones expanding and contracting after mild COVID-19 in a couple of donors were tracked by longitudinal TCRalpha and TCRbeta repertoire sequencing. The cohort comprised two young, previously healthy adult volunteers, one female and one male. Overall study outcomes, separate from this receptor: Some responding clones were detected in pre-infection memory, which suggested that pre-existing cross-reactive memory T cells had joined the SARS-CoV-2 response. Balanced CD4/CD8 phenotypes were observed for clones contracting from day 15 to 85, whereas a bias towards CD4+ was observed for a second wave of clones expanding from day 15 to 37. The study included only two mild cases, and larger cohorts that include severe cases with pre-infection samples were judged to be necessary. Whether the second-wave clones peaking on day 37 were SARS-CoV-2 specific was not confirmed. Contracting CD4+ clones turned up mainly in the CM and EM memory subsets, whereas EMRA was where CD8+ clones were enriched.

With regard to this clonotype: This clone's antigen is unknown. Base qualities are not at hand, and no much larger clone is one base apart.

PBMCs were isolated by Ficoll-Paque density gradient centrifugation. The instrument was an Illumina NovaSeq 6000. Using 5'RACE with constant-segment primers, TCRalpha and TCRbeta cDNA libraries were constructed, with sample barcodes and unique molecular identifiers added in the process. Trizol reagent was used to extract RNA from every sample. Library amplification was performed in two PCR steps, and a second sample barcode and Illumina TruSeq adapters were introduced in the second step. Sequencing of the libraries was done on an Illumina NovaSeq, producing 2 x 150 bp paired-end reads. On the authors' methods: Demultiplexing of reads and collapsing into UMI-guided consensus sequences were performed with migec v1.2.7. Using mixcr v2.1.11, UMI consensuses were aligned to TRA and TRB V and J templates and then assembled into clonotypes. Clonotypes were classified as expanded or contracted when called significant by both edgeR and NoisET, with noise models trained on biological replicates. For edgeR calls, the cutoffs were a false discovery rate-adjusted p below 0.01 and a log2 fold-change threshold of 1. As an exploratory analysis of dynamics, max-normalized trajectories of the 1000 most abundant clonotypes were examined by PCA with hierarchical clustering. Separately sequenced CD4+ and CD8+ repertoires were used to assign a CD4 or CD8 phenotype to each responding clone. Starting from the raw public reads, TCRdb applied fastp trimming at Q25, assembled clones with MiXCR and retained in-frame beta chains. All rows with the same CDR3 protein become a single entry with the most common DNA and genes. TCRdb assigned the V and J calls; the authors' analysis was not used. This sample lists hundreds of thousands of distinct CDR3 sequences; approximately 19% were detected once. The ten largest clones take up about 22% of the sample.

From a lookup of the germline V gene, CDR1 and CDR2 are SGHTA and FQGNSA. The germline V and J ends show losses of 11 bases and 5 bases respectively, and no gene match explains 9 bases of the junction. The CDR3 holds 13 amino acids from the cysteine to the phenylalanine. Only the CDR3 region is kept as DNA, spanning 39 bases read in frame from base 1. This clonotype was obtained from a man between 18 and 29 years old who had mild COVID-19 (a few samples of this study predate the infection). The sample titles of this study are shuffled in the database, so cell type and time point are left out; the donor was told from shared clones. Recombination connected TRBV7-2 to TRBJ2-3; 8 central nucleotides agree with TRBD2. What was sequenced was PBMCs or a T cell subset sorted from them (not recorded which). The nucleotides read TGTGCCGGGACGGGGGGGCAGGGAGATACGCAGTATTTT. Translated, it reads CAGTGGQGDTQYF.